This entry lists 23 T cell receptor beta chains sequenced from one sample in a study of blood T cell repertoires in COVID-19. This table comes from immunoSEQ multiplex PCR, and its TCRdb copy is limited to in-frame clones, with some not included. This sample has more than 110,000 clones, with about 70% found just once. The sample taken for sequencing was peripheral blood. Receptors originate from a man aged 80 or over with acute or convalescent COVID-19.

J is TRBJ1-2 and V is TRBV12-3 or TRBV12-4; D not certain. Trimming removed 5 bases at V and 2 bases at J, with 9 bases between. CDR3 size: 13 residues. The chain's CDR3 is CASSERVNYGYTF. The CDR3 coding sequence is TGTGCCAGCAGTGAACGGGTAAACTATGGCTACACCTTC.

This clone was seen only a few times. The chain uses TRBV27 and TRBJ1-6; the match to TRBD1 covers 9 bases. The CDR3 is 16 residues long. V trimming: 8 bases; J trimming: 9 bases; junction bases outside the gene matches: 14. CDR1 is MNHEY and CDR2 is SMNVEV in the germline V gene (reference sequence). CDR3 in amino acids: CASASLPGQGRSPLHF. In nucleotides, the CDR3 is TGTGCCAGCGCGTCCCTCCCGGGACAGGGCCGTTCACCCCTCCACTTT.

This rearrangement joins TRBV19 to TRBJ2-7; a possible D gene is TRBD2 (5 bases). Germline CDR1 LNHDA, CDR2 SQIVND (reference sequence). The CDR3 has 11 amino acids. Trimming left V 3 bases short and J 7 bases short, with 7 bases between. The CDR3 region has the DNA TGTGCCAGTAGTATTCCGGGGGAGCAGTACTTC. This codes for CASSIPGEQYF.

The chain has TRBV29-1 and TRBJ2-1, with D maybe TRBD2 (6 bases). Trimming took off 7 bases at V and 10 bases at J, with 17 bases between the two ends. Per germline, CDR1 SQVTM and CDR2 ANQGSEA. This CDR3 has 12 amino acids. The CDR3 DNA is TGCAGCGCTGGGGACTTACAAAAGGAGCAGTTCTTC. It encodes CSAGDLQKEQFF.

The V and J genes are TRBV19 and TRBJ2-1; D may be TRBD2 (5 bases). This CDR3 region has 15 residues. The germline V gene encodes CDR1 LNHDA and CDR2 SQIVND (reference sequence). Trimming took off 8 bases at V and 1 base at J, with 15 bases between the two ends. CDR3 in DNA: TGTGCCAGTGACGATACCGGGAAGTCCTACAATGAGCAGTTCTTC. It yields the protein CASDDTGKSYNEQFF. Variable domain in full (rest from reference TRBV19 and TRBJ2-1): DGGITQSPKYLFRKEGQNVTLSCEQNLNHDAMYWYRQDPGQGLRLIYYSQIVNDFQKGDIAEGYSVSREKKESFPLTVTSAQKNPTAFYLCASDDTGKSYNEQFFGPGTRLTVL.

J is TRBJ2-5 and V is TRBV11-3, with D possibly being TRBD2 (6 bases). The CDR3 loop spans 14 amino acids. Trimming took 3 bases from V and 7 from J, leaving 15 bases between them. CDR1 and CDR2 (germline): SGHNT, YENEEA. In DNA form, the CDR3 reads TGTGCCAGCAGCTTCAGGGACTTTCTTGGGACCCAGTACTTC. This translates into CASSFRDFLGTQYF. Full variable domain (missing parts from reference TRBV11-3 and TRBJ2-5): EAGVVQSPRYKIIEKKQPVAFWCNPISGHNTLYWYLQNLGQGPELLIRYENEEAVDDSQLPKDRFSAERLKGVDSTLKIQPAELGDSAVYLCASSFRDFLGTQYFGPGTRLLVL.

The gene calls are TRBV18 and TRBJ1-6, with D hard to call. The ends were cut back, 1 base at V and 0 bases at J, with 10 bases in the middle. The CDR3 is 17 amino acids. CDR1 KGHSH and CDR2 LQKENI come from the germline V gene. Here the CDR3 DNA reads TGTGCCAGCTCACCACAGACGGGTAGCTCCTATAATTCACCCCTCCACTTT. Translating gives CASSPQTGSSYNSPLHF.

The chain joins TRBV4-3 to TRBJ2-2, with D perhaps TRBD1 (5 bases). V lost 0 bases to trimming and J lost 0 bases, with 14 bases between them. The germline CDR1 and CDR2 sequences are LGHNA and YSLEER. The CDR3 length is 18 residues. The CDR3 sequence: CASSQDPLQVANTGELFF. The CDR3 DNA follows: TGCGCCAGCAGCCAAGATCCTCTACAGGTCGCGAACACCGGGGAGCTGTTTTTT.

J is TRBJ2-3 and V is TRBV15; 7 bases map to TRBD2. Germline lookup yields CDR1 LNHNV and CDR2 YYDKDF (reference sequence). The length of the CDR3 is 14 residues. With 4 bases clipped from V and 2 bases from J, the junction kept 3 bases outside the gene matches. The CDR3 protein is CATSMLAATDTQYF. In nucleotides, the CDR3 is TGTGCCACCAGCATGCTAGCGGCCACAGATACGCAGTATTTT.

V and J are TRBV6-2 or TRBV6-3 and TRBJ2-7; 8 bases align to TRBD1. Germline trimming cut 2 bases from V and 4 bases from J; bases unmatched to any gene: 7. The length of the CDR3 is 15 residues. Germline CDR1 reads MNHEY; CDR2 reads SVGEGT. CDR3: CASSYDGTGRYEQYF. The CDR3 nucleotides are TGTGCCAGCAGTTACGATGGGACAGGACGTTACGAGCAGTACTTC.

V usage is TRBV27 and J usage is TRBJ2-4; 9 bases line up with TRBD1. The CDR3 spans 16 residues. J lost 1 base, V lost 5 bases, and 6 bases had no gene match. The germline V gene has CDR1 MNHEY and CDR2 SMNVEV (reference sequence). This chain's CDR3 is CASSLGQGQAKNIQYF. The CDR3 region has the DNA TGTGCCAGCAGTCTCGGACAGGGGCAGGCCAAAAACATTCAGTACTTC.

This chain links TRBV9 with TRBJ1-4; D might be TRBD1 (6 bases). CDR1 SGDLS and CDR2 YYNGEE come from the germline V gene. The CDR3 spans 13 residues. Trimming removed 3 bases from V and 8 bases from J, with 11 bases in between. CDR3 in DNA: TGTGCCAGCAGCGACCTAAGGGGGGAAAAACTGTTTTTT. Its protein product is CASSDLRGEKLFF.

The rearrangement links TRBV19 to TRBJ2-3; D remains unclear. CDR1 is LNHDA, CDR2 SQIVND, per germline (reference sequence). Trimming took 5 bases from V and 2 from J, leaving 5 bases between them. The CDR3 is 12 residues long. The CDR3 nucleotides read TGTGCCAGTAGTTCGTTCACAGATACGCAGTATTTT. Its translation is CASSSFTDTQYF. Full variable domain (rest looked up from reference TRBV19 and TRBJ2-3): DGGITQSPKYLFRKEGQNVTLSCEQNLNHDAMYWYRQDPGQGLRLIYYSQIVNDFQKGDIAEGYSVSREKKESFPLTVTSAQKNPTAFYLCASSSFTDTQYFGPGTRLTVL.

This sequence joins TRBV5-1 and TRBJ1-4, with D tentatively TRBD1 (5 bases). There are 16 residues in the CDR3. Germline V CDR1 and CDR2: SGHRS, YFSETQ. V shed 3 bases and J shed 10 bases, with 22 bases lying between them. The DNA of the CDR3 is TGCGCCAGCAGCTCCACCACCCTCAGGGATTTGCGAAAACTGTTTTTT. It specifies CASSSTTLRDLRKLFF.

This sequence joins TRBV5-6 and TRBJ2-2; TRBD2 matches at 10 bases. Germline assignment: CDR1 SGHDT and CDR2 YYEEEE. V lost 2 bases, J lost 4 bases, and 5 bases stayed unmatched. The CDR3 sequence is 16 residues long. The CDR3 sequence: CASSFGSGGTTGELFF. The CDR3 bases are TGTGCCAGCAGCTTTGGTAGCGGGGGGACCACCGGGGAGCTGTTTTTT. Combining the CDR3 with reference TRBV5-6 and TRBJ2-2 gives the whole variable domain DAGVTQSPTHLIKTRGQQVTLRCSPKSGHDTVSWYQQALGQGPQFIFQYYEEEERQRGNFPDRFSGHQFPNYSSELNVNALLLGDSALYLCASSFGSGGTTGELFFGEGSRLTVL.

This chain uses TRBV7-2 with TRBJ2-7, with a tentative D call TRBD2 (7 bases). Germline V gene sequence: CDR1 SGHTA, CDR2 FQGNSA. Trimming cost V 4 bases and J 6 bases, with 16 bases left between them. This CDR3 has 14 residues. The CDR3 nucleotides read TGTGCCAGCAGCTCCCAGAGGGGGGGTTCCGAGCAGTACTTC. This codes for CASSSQRGGSEQYF.

The genes are TRBV21-1 and TRBJ2-7; TRBD2 reflects the table's D call only, with no check against the DNA. TRBV21-1 is a known pseudogene. CDR3 size: 16 residues. CDR3 region: CASSKGVDGESYEQYF. The CDR3 DNA follows: TGTGCCAGCAGCAAAGGGGTGGATGGAGAATCTTACGAGCAGTACTTC.

The chain uses TRBV5-1 and TRBJ1-3; D gene unclear. CDR1 and CDR2 (germline): SGHRS, YFSETQ. CDR3 length: 15 residues. V lost 0 bases, J lost 9 bases, and 16 bases lay in between. Here the CDR3 DNA reads TGCGCCAGCAGCTTGGCGGTGGGGATGGAGGGCACCATATATTTT. This translates into CASSLAVGMEGTIYF. Full variable domain (outside the CDR3, taken from reference TRBV5-1 and TRBJ1-3): KAGVTQTPRYLIKTRGQQVTLSCSPISGHRSVSWYQQTPGQGLQFLFEYFSETQRNKGNFPGRFSGRQFSNSRSEMNVSTLELGDSALYLCASSLAVGMEGTIYFGEGSWLTVV.

V usage is TRBV29-1 and J usage is TRBJ1-1; 8 positions agree with TRBD1. This CDR3 is built from 13 residues. The V and J ends lost 4 bases and 4 bases, in that order; junction bases with no gene match: 5. Germline assignment: CDR1 SQVTM and CDR2 ANQGSEA. Here the CDR3 reads CSVAADRATEAFF. CDR3 bases: TGCAGCGTTGCGGCGGACAGGGCCACTGAAGCTTTCTTT.

The chain links TRBV10-3 to TRBJ2-5; 9 nucleotides agree with TRBD1. With V trimmed by 10 bases and J by 5 bases, 8 bases remained unmatched. Germline V gene lookup returns CDR1 ENHRY and CDR2 SYGVKD. The CDR3 has 13 amino acids. The chain's CDR3 is CATSRTGEETQYF. In nucleotides, the CDR3 is TGTGCCACATCCCGGACAGGGGAGGAGACCCAGTACTTC.

As DNA, the CDR3 is TGTGCCAGCAGCGCCAACAGACAGGGTGGGATGGCTTTCTTT. This gives the protein CASSANRQGGMAFF. The chain combines TRBV9 with TRBJ1-1, with 7 bases matching TRBD1. The CDR3 runs 14 residues. The germline gives CDR1 SGDLS, CDR2 YYNGEE. Germline trimming cut 3 bases from V and 11 bases from J; bases unmatched to any gene: 13.

The chain joins TRBV2 to TRBJ2-7; D gene ambiguous. The CDR3 is 12 amino acids. V gave up 7 bases and J gave up 5 bases, with 12 bases separating them. Germline V CDR1 and CDR2: SNHLY, FYNNEI. CDR3 DNA: TGTGCCAGCACTCAGGCTTTCGACGAGCAGTACTTC. As protein: CASTQAFDEQYF.

This clone appeared once. V usage is TRBV28 and J usage is TRBJ1-5, with a possible D match to TRBD1 (6 bases). This CDR3 contains 17 residues. V shed 6 bases and J shed 2 bases, with 20 bases lying between them. CDR1 and CDR2 (germline): MDHEN, SYDVKM. The CDR3 reads CASSYEQGRSGNQPQHF. Written as DNA, the CDR3 is TGTGCCAGCAGCTACGAACAGGGAAGGTCTGGCAATCAGCCCCAGCATTTT.